The T cell receptor beta chain under discussion was sequenced for a study of shared clonotypes between healthy human individuals. Study results and caveats: Incompleteness in sorted-subset sequencing, despite large depth, was shown by rarefaction. Relative to clonotypes present in all four donors, those not shared had lower generation probabilities.

As regards this clone: The antigen remains unidentified. The sample holds other DNA sequences that translate to the same CDR3.

This CDR3 region has 13 residues. CDR1 and CDR2 (germline): KGHSH, LQKENI. V gave up 2 bases and J gave up 3 bases, with 7 bases separating them. Sequencing used immunoSEQ multiplex PCR; TCRdb keeps in-frame clones, though not all of them. The sample includes about a million clones, 65% to 75% seen only once; the top ten take roughly 1.5%. Adult Caucasians living in Nashville, Tennessee made up all of the donors. The chain recombines TRBV18 with TRBJ1-1, with D perhaps matching TRBD1 (5 bases). Sequencing was carried out using memory CD4+ T cells sorted from blood. Subset described: CD45RA-negative fraction. This TCR came from a man aged 18 to 35 in good health. CDR3 loop: CASSPAGDTEAFF. The CDR3 region has the DNA TGTGCCAGCTCACCAGCGGGGGACACTGAAGCTTTCTTT.